The clone carrying this T cell receptor (beta chain) was detected only once. Its antigen is still unknown. The record originates from a study of cytomegalovirus exposure and HLA in healthy donors. Study information: The roughly 700 first-cohort repertoires shared a platform with the 130 or so validation repertoires, as reported in a later analysis. Study results and limitations: Rare TCR sequences dominated, though some public TCRs recurred in many donors. Investigators reported 150 to 200 TCR beta chains as tied to cytomegalovirus. Among the CMV-associated chains, a few were confirmed in vitro as specific for CMV antigens.

TCRdb's table, derived via immunoSEQ multiplex PCR, lists solely in-frame clones and lacks some. The repertoire holds about 360,000 clones, 86% seen once, with approximately 0.86% in the top ten. This CDR3 spans 14 amino acids. The germline gives CDR1 SGHNT, CDR2 YYREEE (reference sequence). Trimming took off 3 bases at V and 3 bases at J, with 12 bases between the two ends. Specimen: PBMCs. V is TRBV5-4 and J is TRBJ1-1; possible D gene TRBD1, 5 bases. The origin of this receptor is a woman aged 18 to 35 in good health and CMV-seronegative. In DNA, the CDR3 is TGTGCCAGCAGCTCTAGGGGAAAGGACACTGAAGCTTTCTTT. Translation gives CASSSRGKDTEAFF.